These 15 T cell receptor beta chains came from one sample sequenced in a study of cytomegalovirus exposure and HLA in healthy donors. Vbeta (60) and Jbeta (13) primers were used in the PCR. Assay used: immunoSEQ multiplex PCR; TCRdb lists only in-frame clones, some missing. The sample consists of roughly 200,000 clones, around 75% of them appearing once. Input material: PBMCs. The origin of the receptors is a male donor in good health and CMV-seronegative.

This clone was detected a few times. Other nucleotide sequences in the sample specify the same CDR3. This rearrangement joins TRBV6-6 to TRBJ2-1, with 7 bases that match TRBD2. Germline assignment: CDR1 MNHNY and CDR2 SVGAGI (reference sequence). This CDR3 is 14 amino acids long. Germline trimming cut 5 bases from V and 6 bases from J; bases unmatched to any gene: 7. The CDR3 protein is CASSGTTAVNEQFF. DNA of the CDR3: TGTGCCAGCAGTGGGACTACGGCGGTCAATGAGCAGTTCTTC.

This chain uses TRBV5-6 with TRBJ2-1; TRBD2 matches at 7 bases. The CDR3 runs 16 residues. The V segment lost 4 bases and the J segment 0 bases; nucleotides outside the gene matches: 7. The germline gives CDR1 SGHDT, CDR2 YYEEEE. The CDR3 DNA reads TGTGCCAGCAGCGGACATTCTAGCGGCTCCTACAATGAGCAGTTCTTC. This sequence encodes CASSGHSSGSYNEQFF.

V is TRBV2 and J is TRBJ1-5, with D maybe TRBD1 (6 bases). The CDR3 length is 16 residues. Germline lookup yields CDR1 SNHLY and CDR2 FYNNEI. Trimming removed 3 bases at V and 7 bases at J, with 19 bases between. The DNA of the CDR3 is TGTGCCAGCAGTGACGGGAAAGCAGGGGTCAGGCAGCCCCAGCATTTT. This encodes CASSDGKAGVRQPQHF. Looking up the rest from reference TRBV2 and TRBJ1-5 gives the full variable domain: EPEVTQTPSHQVTQMGQEVILRCVPISNHLYFYWYRQILGQKVEFLVSFYNNEISEKSEIFDDQFSVERPDGSNFTLKIRSTKLEDSAMYFCASSDGKAGVRQPQHFGDGTRLSIL.

The V gene is TRBV29-1, the J gene TRBJ2-1, with D perhaps TRBD1 (6 bases). CDR1 is SQVTM and CDR2 is ANQGSEA in the germline V gene. V gave up 4 bases and J gave up 4 bases, with 17 bases separating them. This CDR3 is 15 amino acids long. As DNA, the CDR3 is TGCAGCGTTGCTACTCTAGGGGGAATTTACAATGAGCAGTTCTTC. Encoded protein: CSVATLGGIYNEQFF.

The V and J genes are TRBV9 and TRBJ2-1; 10 nucleotides align to TRBD2. Germline-derived CDR1 and CDR2 are SGDLS and YYNGEE. The CDR3 length is 16 residues. The V and J ends lost 4 bases and 8 bases, in that order; junction bases with no gene match: 12. DNA of the CDR3: TGTGCCAGCAGCTCTACGAGCGGGAGGGTTATTTATGAGCAGTTCTTC. Protein sequence: CASSSTSGRVIYEQFF.

The chain uses TRBV6-5 and TRBJ1-5; D is ambiguous. CDR3 length equals 13 residues. V lost 8 bases to trimming and J lost 6 bases, with 14 bases between them. Germline V lookup: CDR1 MNHEY, CDR2 SVGAGI. The CDR3 DNA is TGTGCCAGCTCCACACAGAGGGCTCAGCCCCAGCATTTT. Protein sequence: CASSTQRAQPQHF.

This clone came up a few times. The chain carries TRBV6-5 and TRBJ1-6, with TRBD1 matching 8 bases. The ends lost 0 bases at V and 8 bases at J; junction bases unmatched: 6. Germline-derived CDR1 and CDR2 are MNHEY and SVGAGI. The CDR3 runs to 16 residues. CDR3 nucleotides: TGTGCCAGCAGTTACTCTTCAGGGGGCTCATATTCACCCCTCCACTTT. Translating gives CASSYSSGGSYSPLHF.

J is TRBJ2-7 and V is TRBV11-3; 10 bases map to TRBD2. The CDR3 has 15 residues. Germline-derived CDR1 and CDR2 are SGHNT and YENEEA. J gave up 6 bases and V 5 bases, and 10 bases lay outside the gene matches. The CDR3 DNA sequence: TGTGCCAGCAGCCCCGGGAGCGGGAGGGCTCGCGAGCAGTACTTC. Translated: CASSPGSGRAREQYF.

The genes are TRBV29-1 and TRBJ2-1, with 8 bases that match TRBD2. Germline V gene data show CDR1 as SQVTM and CDR2 as ANQGSEA. The CDR3 is 15 residues long. The ends lost 7 bases at V and 5 bases at J; junction bases unmatched: 13. The CDR3 loop is CSGRKLAERNNEQFF. The CDR3 DNA follows: TGCAGCGGCCGTAAACTAGCGGAAAGGAACAATGAGCAGTTCTTC.

This clone came up once. The V and J genes are TRBV9 and TRBJ2-1, with 10 bases identical to TRBD2. Germline V gene data show CDR1 as SGDLS and CDR2 as YYNGEE. V was pared by 4 bases and J by 7 bases, with 8 bases of the junction left unmatched. The CDR3 has 15 residues. CDR3 amino acids: CASSPRAGGRNEQFF. CDR3 nucleotides: TGTGCCAGCAGCCCTCGAGCGGGAGGGCGGAATGAGCAGTTCTTC.

This CDR3 reads CASSFGDRGNEQFF. CDR3 DNA sequence: TGTGCCAGCAGTTTTGGAGACAGGGGCAATGAGCAGTTCTTC. The J gene is TRBJ2-1, the V gene TRBV27; 8 nucleotides match TRBD1. Germline V gene sequence: CDR1 MNHEY, CDR2 SMNVEV (reference sequence). The CDR3 is made up of 14 amino acids. The V and J ends lost 3 bases and 6 bases, in that order; junction bases with no gene match: 4.

The rearrangement joins TRBV7-6 to TRBJ1-6; weak D call: TRBD1 (5 bases). V dropped 1 base and J dropped 7 bases, with 8 bases sitting between them. CDR1 is SGHVS and CDR2 is FNYEAQ in the germline V gene. This CDR3 is 14 amino acids long. In DNA, the CDR3 is TGTGCCAGCAGCTTAGAGGGGCTAAATTCACCCCTCCACTTT. This gives the protein CASSLEGLNSPLHF.

Only one count was recorded for this clone. The genes are TRBV29-1 and TRBJ2-7, with D hard to call. Trimming shortened V by 1 base and J by 4 bases, and 11 bases separated the two germline ends. CDR1 SQVTM and CDR2 ANQGSEA come from the germline V gene. This CDR3 is built from 13 residues. The CDR3 region has the DNA TGCAGCGTTGAAGTTGGGTCAGGATACGAGCAGTACTTC. Translating it yields CSVEVGSGYEQYF.

The chain carries TRBV30 and TRBJ2-1, with 13 positions matching TRBD2. There are 17 residues in the CDR3. The germline CDR1 and CDR2 sequences are GTSNPN and SVGIG (reference sequence). The J segment lost 4 bases and the V segment lost 5 bases, leaving 11 bases of the junction unmatched. The CDR3 region has the DNA TGTGCCTGGGGTAAGACTAGCGGGGGGCTAGATTACAATGAGCAGTTCTTC. Encoded protein: CAWGKTSGGLDYNEQFF. Variable domain in full (rest from reference TRBV30 and TRBJ2-1): SQTIHQWPATLVQPVGSPLSLECTVEGTSNPNLYWYRQAAGRGLQLLFYSVGIGQISSEVPQNLSASRPQDRQFILSSKKLLLSDSGFYLCAWGKTSGGLDYNEQFFGPGTRLTVL.

This chain links TRBV27 with TRBJ2-1; tentative D call: TRBD1 (6 bases). The CDR3 has 13 amino acids. Germline assignment: CDR1 MNHEY and CDR2 SMNVEV (reference sequence). V dropped 4 bases and J dropped 8 bases, with 12 bases sitting between them. The CDR3 is CASSYRASHEQFF. CDR3 nucleotide sequence: TGTGCCAGCAGTTACAGGGCTAGTCATGAGCAGTTCTTC.